These T cell receptor beta chains were read from a single sample in a study of blood T cell repertoires in COVID-19. Clones were read by immunoSEQ multiplex PCR, and TCRdb kept only the in-frame ones, dropping some. This table has 160,000 or so clones, roughly 87% appearing once. The sequencing sample was made of PBMCs or T cells enriched from blood (not recorded which). Source of these receptors: a human donor with acute COVID-19. The donor label of this sample is uncertain. Both conserved end residues are trimmed from each CDR3.

v_call	j_call	cdr3_aa
TRBV5-4	TRBJ2-5	ASSPPLAGGVQETQY
TRBV10-3	TRBJ1-5	AISEQGQPQH
TRBV7-2	TRBJ2-5	ASSIQGYQETQY
TRBV2	TRBJ2-3	ASRMGKAGGPDTQY
TRBV15	TRBJ2-6	ATSRVHPGGLLRSGANVLT
TRBV10-1	TRBJ2-3	ASSLSGGSDTQY
TRBV2	TRBJ2-7	ASMGDNSAFEQY
TRBV21-1	TRBJ1-1	ASSTGDTEAF
TRBV10-3	TRBJ1-1	AISGPGQGNMDTEAF
TRBV20-1	TRBJ1-3	SASRDSGNTIY
TRBV6-5	TRBJ2-1	ASSPRLASEYEQF
TRBV4-1	TRBJ1-2	ASSQDMRVWWGYT
TRBV18	TRBJ1-1	ASSPGGVNTEAF
TRBV7-2	TRBJ2-5	ASSLRGTETQY
TRBV13	TRBJ2-7	ASSSDRRFSGEQY
TRBV19	TRBJ1-1	ASSPQTATNTEAF
TRBV4-2	TRBJ1-1	ASSPEPSTEAF
TRBV9	TRBJ1-3	ASSVEGALRGNTIY
TRBV25-1	TRBJ2-7	ASSIRTGTSYEQY
TRBV7-3	TRBJ2-7	ASSLRLAPAYEQY
TRBV19	TRBJ2-5	ASSMGGAEETQY
TRBV5-1	TRBJ2-6	ASFLDNNSGANVLT
TRBV19	TRBJ1-5	ASGAGGQPQH
TRBV6-5	TRBJ1-3	ASSSRSGNTIY
TRBV5-4	TRBJ1-6	ASSPLGGPLH
TRBV7-9	TRBJ2-1	ASSLPRPSGGFYNEQF
TRBV4-2	TRBJ1-5	ASSQDLTANQPQH
TRBV7-8	TRBJ1-4	ASSLLTGVNEKLF
TRBV4-2	TRBJ1-6	ASTPNPGQYNSPLH
TRBV20-1	TRBJ2-7	SASGDSSYEQY
TRBV6-4	TRBJ1-5	ASSDSRPGQPQH
TRBV27	TRBJ2-1	ASSLMTSGGIDEQF
TRBV13	TRBJ2-1	AGGRGSGEQF
TRBV11-2	TRBJ1-3	ASSPESWQGNTIY
TRBV11-2	TRBJ2-7	ASSISGTGPYEQY
TRBV10-2	TRBJ1-2	ASTAQGYYGYT